Included here is one T cell receptor beta chain sequence, with context. The antigen remains undetermined. The CDR3 is made up of 11 amino acids. Per the germline V gene, CDR1 is KGHSH and CDR2 is LQKENI. V shed 6 bases and J shed 3 bases, with 4 bases lying between them. The entry originates in a study of shared clonotypes between healthy human individuals. Study observations and caveats: Estimated richness was generally greater in naive than memory subsets. Only blood underwent sampling, and tissue repertoires likely differ. Around 4.9% of naive CD4 clonotypes were shared across a handful of donors.

Profiling relied on immunoSEQ multiplex PCR, and the TCRdb table lists in-frame clones only, not all of them. The sample lists some 2,000,000 clones, about 94% occurring once. Sequencing was carried out using naive CD4+ T cells sorted from blood. As to subset: CD45RA+ positively selected. This TCR derives from a man between 18 and 35 years old in good health. This chain links TRBV18 with TRBJ2-3; no firm D call. The CDR3 here is CASSQTDTQYF. The CDR3 nucleotides read TGTGCCAGCTCCCAGACAGATACGCAGTATTTT.